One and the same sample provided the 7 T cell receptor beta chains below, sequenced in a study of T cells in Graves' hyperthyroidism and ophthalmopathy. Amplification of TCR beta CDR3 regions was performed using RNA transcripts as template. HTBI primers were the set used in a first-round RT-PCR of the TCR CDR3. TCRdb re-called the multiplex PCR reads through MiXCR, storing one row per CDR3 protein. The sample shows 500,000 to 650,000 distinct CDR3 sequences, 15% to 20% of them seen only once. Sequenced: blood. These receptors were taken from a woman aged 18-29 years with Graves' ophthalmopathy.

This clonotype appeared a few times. Here the CDR3 DNA reads TGTGCCAGCAGACTTCTCGGACGACAGATCAACACTGAAGCTTTCTTT. Protein product: CASRLLGRQINTEAFF. The rearrangement uses TRBV7-9 and TRBJ1-1; TRBD1 is a possible D gene (5 bases). The V gene's germline CDR1 is SEHNR and CDR2 FQNEAQ (reference sequence). This CDR3 contains 16 residues. V lost 6 bases and J lost 2, with 19 bases in between.

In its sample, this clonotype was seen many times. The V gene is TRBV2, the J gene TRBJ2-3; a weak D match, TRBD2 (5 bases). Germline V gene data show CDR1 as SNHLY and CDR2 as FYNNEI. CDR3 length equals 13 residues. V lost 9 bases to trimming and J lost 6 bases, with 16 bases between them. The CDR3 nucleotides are TGTGCCAGTGAGGAGAGCGGCCCGGATACGCAGTATTTT. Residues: CASEESGPDTQYF.

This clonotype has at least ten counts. The CDR3 DNA is TGCAGTGGACTAGCGGGGGGGCTCACAGATACGCAGTATTTT. Translation gives CSGLAGGLTDTQYF. The V call is TRBV20-1, the J call TRBJ2-3; the match to TRBD2 covers 14 bases. There are 14 residues in the CDR3. V shed 7 bases, J shed 2 bases, and the junction held 2 bases outside the gene matches. Germline lookup yields CDR1 DFQATT and CDR2 SNEGSKA (reference sequence).

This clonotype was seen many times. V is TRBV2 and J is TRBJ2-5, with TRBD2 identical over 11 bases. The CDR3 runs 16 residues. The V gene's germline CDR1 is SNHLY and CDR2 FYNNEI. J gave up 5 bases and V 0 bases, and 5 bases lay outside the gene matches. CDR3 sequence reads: CASSEATSGVVETQYF. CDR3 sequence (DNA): TGTGCCAGCAGTGAAGCGACTAGCGGGGTTGTGGAGACCCAGTACTTC.

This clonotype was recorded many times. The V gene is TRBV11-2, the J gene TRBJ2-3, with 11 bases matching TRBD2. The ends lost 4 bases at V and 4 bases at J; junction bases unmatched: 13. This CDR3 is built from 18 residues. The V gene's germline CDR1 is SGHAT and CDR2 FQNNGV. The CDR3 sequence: CASSSVGGSGRDSDTQYF. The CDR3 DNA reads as TGTGCCAGCAGCTCCGTGGGAGGTAGCGGGAGGGATTCAGATACGCAGTATTTT.

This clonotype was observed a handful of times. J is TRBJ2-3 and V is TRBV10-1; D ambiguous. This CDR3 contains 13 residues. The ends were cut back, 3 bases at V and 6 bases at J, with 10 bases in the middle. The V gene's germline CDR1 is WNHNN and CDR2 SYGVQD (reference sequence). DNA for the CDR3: TGCGCCAGCAGTGAAGGCCCCCAGGATACGCAGTATTTT. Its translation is CASSEGPQDTQYF.

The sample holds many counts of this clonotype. The chain's CDR3 is CATSVDGTFPDNEQFF. The CDR3 nucleotides are TGTGCCACCAGTGTCGACGGGACTTTTCCCGACAATGAGCAGTTCTTC. The V and J genes are TRBV24-1 and TRBJ2-1; tentative D call: TRBD2 (6 bases). Trimming took 5 bases from V and 5 from J, leaving 18 bases between them. Germline values: CDR1 KGHDR, CDR2 SFDVKD. CDR3 length: 16 residues.